Each of the 17 T cell receptor beta chains below was sequenced from the same sample in a study of cytomegalovirus exposure and HLA in healthy donors. Primers for the PCR totalled 60 Vbeta and 13 Jbeta. Profiling relied on immunoSEQ multiplex PCR, and the TCRdb table lists in-frame clones only, not all of them. The data show fewer than 200,000 clones, roughly four fifths seen once. Input material: PBMCs. The receptors were gathered from a man in his late teens or twenties in good health and CMV-seronegative.

This clone was seen just once. The chain couples TRBV4-3 to TRBJ2-7; the D gene is possibly TRBD2 (6 bases). The CDR3 totals 17 residues. CDR1 is LGHNA and CDR2 is YSLEER in the germline V gene. The germline V and J ends were trimmed by 0 bases and 0 bases, with 15 bases remaining between them. The DNA of the CDR3 is TGCGCCAGCAGCCAAGATATCCGAGGAGGGTCCTCCTACGAGCAGTACTTC. It codes for CASSQDIRGGSSYEQYF.

This clone was detected once. The V gene is TRBV2, the J gene TRBJ1-3; D not certain. Germline CDR1 is SNHLY and CDR2 is FYNNEI. The CDR3 sequence is 14 residues long. The ends were cut back, 4 bases at V and 6 bases at J, with 13 bases in the middle. The CDR3: CASSGQLKLNTIYF. The CDR3 DNA follows: TGTGCCAGCAGTGGCCAACTCAAGCTAAACACCATATATTTT.

J is TRBJ2-7 and V is TRBV6-1; 9 bases agree with TRBD2. CDR1 is MNHNS and CDR2 is SASEGT in the germline V gene. V was clipped by 4 bases and J by 2 bases; unmatched bases: 6. CDR3 size: 15 residues. The CDR3 nucleotides read TGTGCCAGCAGTGTATTAGGCGGGAGGGCCTACGAGCAGTACTTC. Protein product: CASSVLGGRAYEQYF.

V is TRBV6-1 and J is TRBJ2-1; D may be TRBD2 (6 bases). V lost 1 base, J lost 2 bases, and 9 bases lay in between. Germline CDR1 is MNHNS and CDR2 is SASEGT. This CDR3 region has 15 residues. DNA for the CDR3: TGTGCCAGCAGTGAAGAGCGGGCTCCCTACAATGAGCAGTTCTTC. This codes for CASSEERAPYNEQFF.

The chain is built from TRBV5-1 and TRBJ2-1; 7 bases agree with TRBD1. Germline V gives CDR1 SGHRS, CDR2 YFSETQ. V was pared by 4 bases and J by 10 bases, with 5 bases of the junction left unmatched. The CDR3 runs to 12 residues. The CDR3 loop is CASSADREEQFF. CDR3 in DNA: TGCGCCAGCAGCGCCGACAGGGAGGAGCAGTTCTTC.

The chain uses TRBV6-5 and TRBJ2-7; 7 nucleotides align to TRBD2. This CDR3 region has 12 residues. CDR1 MNHEY and CDR2 SVGAGI come from the germline V gene. J gave up 9 bases and V 6 bases, and 8 bases lay outside the gene matches. The CDR3 protein is CASSLGGGVQYF. CDR3 in DNA: TGTGCCAGCAGCCTCGGCGGGGGTGTGCAGTACTTC.

The J gene is TRBJ2-3, the V gene TRBV7-2, with D unclear. Germline CDR1 is SGHTA and CDR2 is FQGNSA. The V end lost 6 bases, the J end lost 4 bases, and 5 bases lay between the germline ends. The CDR3 spans 11 residues. CDR3 nucleotide sequence: TGTGCCAGCAGTTACTCAGATACGCAGTATTTT. Its translation is CASSYSDTQYF.

The chain uses TRBV2 and TRBJ2-7; D not certain. The CDR3 length is 13 residues. With 2 bases removed from V and 2 bases from J, the gap between germline ends came to 7 bases. CDR1 and CDR2 from the germline V gene are SNHLY and FYNNEI. The CDR3 sequence is CASSELSAYEQYF. Here the CDR3 DNA reads TGTGCCAGCAGTGAATTATCGGCCTACGAGCAGTACTTC.

In DNA, the CDR3 is TGTGCCAGCAGCCCCCTCGTTGGGGGGGGCTACGAGCAGTACTTC. The encoded protein is CASSPLVGGGYEQYF. The chain links TRBV7-2 to TRBJ2-7; 7 bases align to TRBD2. CDR1 is SGHTA and CDR2 is FQGNSA in the germline V gene. The ends lost 5 bases at V and 3 bases at J; junction bases unmatched: 10. CDR3 length: 15 amino acids.

The chain combines TRBV19 with TRBJ2-5; 8 bases line up with TRBD2. V shed 5 bases, J shed 5 bases, and the junction held 7 bases outside the gene matches. The CDR3 loop spans 14 amino acids. Germline lookup yields CDR1 LNHDA and CDR2 SQIVND (reference sequence). The CDR3 bases are TGTGCCAGTAGTCCCCGGGGGGGGGTGGAGACCCAGTACTTC. It is translated as CASSPRGGVETQYF.

For this clone: Its ends do not fully match the called genes, so a read error is possible. This sample also contains other DNA sequences that code for the same CDR3. The chain uses TRBV29-1 and TRBJ2-7; tentatively, D is TRBD1 (7 bases). Germline V gives CDR1 SQVTM, CDR2 ANQGSEA. The CDR3 is 13 residues long. The CDR3 loop is CSVEDPGGYEQYF. As DNA, the CDR3 is TGCAGCGTTGAAGATCCAGGGGGGTACGAGCAATACTTC.

Written as DNA, the CDR3 is TGCGCCAGCAGCCAAGTTCGGGGGTTGCCAGGAAACACCATATATTTT. This encodes CASSQVRGLPGNTIYF. V and J are TRBV4-1 and TRBJ1-3; tentative D call: TRBD1 (5 bases). This CDR3 contains 16 residues. The V end lost 1 base, the J end lost 4 bases, and 14 bases lay between the germline ends. Germline V gives CDR1 MGHRA, CDR2 YSYEKL.

V gene TRBV25-1 combines with J gene TRBJ2-7, with 10 bases identical to TRBD2. The CDR3 covers 15 residues. V lost 2 bases, J lost 6 bases, and 7 bases stayed unmatched. The V gene's germline CDR1 is MGHDK and CDR2 SYGVNS. The CDR3, as DNA: TGTGCCAGCAGTGAACTAGCGGGAGTCCCTCGCGAGCAGTACTTC. Translating it yields CASSELAGVPREQYF.

The chain employs TRBV11-2 and TRBJ2-1; TRBD2 agrees at 13 bases. This CDR3 has 16 residues. Germline CDR1 is SGHAT and CDR2 is FQNNGV. J lost 8 bases, V lost 4 bases, and 8 bases had no gene match. DNA for the CDR3: TGTGCCAGCAGCTCCGGGACTAGCGGGGCTGGGGATGAGCAGTTCTTC. Amino acids: CASSSGTSGAGDEQFF.

The rearrangement joins TRBV4-1 to TRBJ2-5; D uncertain. The J call is doubtful: the DNA matches TRBJ2-7 better. Germline CDR1 reads MGHRA; CDR2 reads YSYEKL. The CDR3 loop spans 14 amino acids. CDR3 sequence (DNA): TGCGCCAGCAGCCAAGTTGGCACCAACTACGAGCAGTACTTC. The encoded protein is CASSQVGTNYEQYF.

There are a few counts of this clone. The J gene is TRBJ2-7, the V gene TRBV11-3, with D perhaps TRBD2 (5 bases). Per germline, CDR1 SGHNT and CDR2 YENEEA. This CDR3 spans 12 amino acids. V shed 5 bases and J shed 6 bases, with 11 bases lying between them. The CDR3 DNA reads as TGTGCCAGCAGCCCTGCCGGAGGCGAGCAGTACTTC. It is translated as CASSPAGGEQYF.

This rearrangement joins TRBV7-6 to TRBJ1-1; possible D gene TRBD1, 6 bases. CDR1 and CDR2 (germline): SGHVS, FNYEAQ. Trimming removed 2 bases from V and 3 bases from J, with 13 bases in between. CDR3 length: 15 amino acids. The CDR3 loop reads CASSLNNRVDTEAFF. CDR3 coding DNA: TGTGCCAGCAGCTTAAATAACAGGGTTGACACTGAAGCTTTCTTT.